Presented here are 18 T cell receptor beta chains from one specimen sequenced in a study of blood T cell repertoires in COVID-19. Here immunoSEQ multiplex PCR was the method, and the copy in TCRdb shows in-frame clones only, minus some. The sample yields 350,000 to 400,000 clones, roughly 89% seen once. Sequencing input: peripheral blood. These TCRs come from a man aged 18 to 30 with active or convalescent COVID-19.

The rearrangement uses TRBV7-9 and TRBJ1-4, with D uncertain. Germline values: CDR1 SEHNR, CDR2 FQNEAQ (reference sequence). Trimming cost V 8 bases and J 7 bases, with 17 bases left between them. The CDR3 length is 14 residues. CDR3 amino acids: CASRPPLLGEKLFF. CDR3 in DNA: TGTGCCAGCCGCCCTCCATTACTTGGTGAAAAACTGTTTTTT.

The CDR3 sequence: CASSRLPPQREMETQYF. The CDR3 region has the DNA TGTGCCAGCTCACGATTACCCCCCCAGCGGGAGATGGAGACCCAGTACTTC. The chain joins TRBV18 to TRBJ2-5; 8 nucleotides agree with TRBD2. Unmatched junction bases numbered 15, after V lost 4 bases and J lost 5 bases. CDR1 KGHSH and CDR2 LQKENI come from the germline V gene. CDR3 size: 17 residues.

The gene calls are TRBV7-8 and TRBJ1-2; D unclear. This CDR3 is 17 amino acids long. V was shortened by 4 bases and J by 7 bases, with 25 bases between the two germline ends. Germline V gene lookup returns CDR1 SGHVS and CDR2 FQNEAQ. CDR3 sequence reads: CASSSVEWYMNAGGYTF. The CDR3 nucleotides read TGTGCCAGCAGCTCAGTGGAGTGGTATATGAACGCGGGTGGCTACACCTTC.

CDR3 coding DNA: TGTGCCAGCAGCTTGGGAGAAACAGGCTTCGTCTACACCTTC. Amino acid sequence: CASSLGETGFVYTF. V usage is TRBV5-6 and J usage is TRBJ1-2; TRBD1 might be the D (5 bases). CDR3 length: 14 amino acids. Looked up from germline, CDR1 is SGHDT and CDR2 is YYEEEE. The ends were cut back, 0 bases at V and 10 bases at J, with 16 bases in the middle.

This chain uses TRBV7-9 with TRBJ1-2; 9 bases agree with TRBD1. The germline V gene encodes CDR1 SEHNR and CDR2 FQNEAQ (reference sequence). The CDR3 runs 12 residues. V lost 6 bases to trimming and J lost 6 bases; unmatched junction nucleotides: 2. CDR3 protein: CASSWTGDGYTF. The CDR3 DNA sequence: TGTGCCAGCAGTTGGACAGGGGATGGCTACACCTTC.

The chain has TRBV4-3 and TRBJ2-3; no reliable D call. CDR3 length equals 15 residues. Trimming pared 0 bases from V and 1 base from J, leaving 8 bases between. Per the germline V gene, CDR1 is LGHNA and CDR2 is YSLEER. The CDR3 DNA follows: TGCGCCAGCAGCCAAGAGGTCCGGGGCACAGATACGCAGTATTTT. Its protein is CASSQEVRGTDTQYF.

This sequence joins TRBV6-5 and TRBJ2-7; D possibly corresponds to TRBD1 (6 bases). The V gene lost 1 base and the J gene lost 4 bases, with 11 bases spanning the gap. The CDR3 loop spans 14 amino acids. The V gene's germline CDR1 is MNHEY and CDR2 SVGAGI. The chain's CDR3 is CASSYLQGPYEQYF. CDR3 DNA: TGTGCCAGCAGTTACTTACAGGGACCGTACGAGCAGTACTTC.

The V gene is TRBV7-2, the J gene TRBJ1-2; D is undetermined. The CDR3 length is 15 residues. The germline V gene has CDR1 SGHTA and CDR2 FQGNSA. V gave up 1 base and J gave up 2 bases, with 11 bases separating them. DNA for the CDR3: TGTGCCAGCAGCTTAGACCAGGTCAGAAACTATGGCTACACCTTC. Encoded protein: CASSLDQVRNYGYTF. Drawing the rest from reference TRBV7-2 and TRBJ1-2, the complete variable domain is GAGVSQSPSNKVTEKGKDVELRCDPISGHTALYWYRQSLGQGLEFLIYFQGNSAPDKSGLPSDRFSAERTGGSVSTLTIQRTQQEDSAVYLCASSLDQVRNYGYTFGSGTRLTVV.

The rearrangement joins TRBV6-2 or TRBV6-3 to TRBJ2-2, with 8 bases that match TRBD1. V shed 5 bases, J shed 4 bases, and the junction held 6 bases outside the gene matches. Germline values: CDR1 MNHEY, CDR2 SVGEGT. This CDR3 has 15 amino acids. CDR3 in DNA: TGTGCCAGCAGTCTTCAGGGGGCGAGCACCGGGGAGCTGTTTTTT. Its translation is CASSLQGASTGELFF.

The V and J genes are TRBV19 and TRBJ1-2, with TRBD1 matching 10 bases. From germline, CDR1 is LNHDA and CDR2 SQIVND (reference sequence). The CDR3 covers 14 residues. Trimming cost V 6 bases and J 8 bases; bases outside gene matches: 9. The CDR3 here is CASRPAGTGDGYTF. The CDR3 bases are TGTGCCAGTAGACCAGCCGGGACAGGGGACGGCTACACCTTC.

V usage is TRBV6-1 and J usage is TRBJ1-2; TRBD1 might be the D (5 bases). The V end lost 0 bases, the J end lost 4 bases, and 12 bases lay between the germline ends. Germline values: CDR1 MNHNS, CDR2 SASEGT. This CDR3 is 15 amino acids long. The CDR3 protein is CASSEAGPGPYGYTF. The CDR3 nucleotides read TGTGCCAGCAGTGAAGCGGGGCCAGGGCCCTATGGCTACACCTTC.

The chain has TRBV7-3 and TRBJ2-1; a possible D gene is TRBD1 (6 bases). Germline V gene sequence: CDR1 SGHTA, CDR2 FQGTGA. V gave up 0 bases and J gave up 0 bases, with 15 bases separating them. This CDR3 contains 18 residues. The CDR3 nucleotides are TGTGCCAGCAGCTTAACCGACAGGACTTACAGCTCCTACAATGAGCAGTTCTTC. This codes for CASSLTDRTYSSYNEQFF.

The chain uses TRBV6-6 and TRBJ1-5; D ambiguous. The CDR3 loop spans 14 amino acids. The germline CDR1 and CDR2 sequences are MNHNY and SVGAGI (reference sequence). The V end was cut by 5 bases, the J end by 9 bases, with 17 bases between. Here the CDR3 DNA reads TGTGCCAGCAGTGCGAGTTACGGGAAAGGGCCCCAGCATTTT. Its protein is CASSASYGKGPQHF.

This sequence joins TRBV6-5 and TRBJ2-1, with D tentatively TRBD1 (5 bases). Germline values: CDR1 MNHEY, CDR2 SVGAGI. The CDR3 is 14 residues long. Trimming left V 10 bases short and J 0 bases short, with 13 bases between. The CDR3 here is CAITRVGSYNEQFF. CDR3 coding DNA: TGTGCCATTACCAGGGTCGGCTCCTACAATGAGCAGTTCTTC.

The V gene is TRBV6-5, the J gene TRBJ1-2; a weak D match, TRBD1 (6 bases). There are 14 residues in the CDR3. The V and J ends lost 2 bases and 4 bases respectively, with 11 bases between them. Germline values: CDR1 MNHEY, CDR2 SVGAGI. The CDR3 loop is CASSYGTPTYGYTF. DNA for the CDR3: TGTGCCAGCAGTTACGGGACACCGACCTATGGCTACACCTTC.

The chain carries TRBV18 and TRBJ2-5; D is ambiguous. The V and J ends lost 3 bases and 9 bases respectively, with 14 bases between them. Germline values: CDR1 KGHSH, CDR2 LQKENI. CDR3 length: 13 residues. This CDR3 reads CASSPVTSVAQYF. CDR3 DNA: TGTGCCAGCTCACCGGTCACTTCGGTGGCCCAGTACTTC.

This clone was counted once. J is TRBJ2-1 and V is TRBV9, with D perhaps TRBD1 (6 bases). This CDR3 comprises 13 residues. Deletions cut 2 bases from V and 4 bases from J, with 7 bases between. Germline values: CDR1 SGDLS, CDR2 YYNGEE. The CDR3 DNA follows: TGTGCCAGCAGCGTCGACAGGTACAATGAGCAGTTCTTC. Amino acid sequence: CASSVDRYNEQFF. Drawing the rest from reference TRBV9 and TRBJ2-1, the complete variable domain is DSGVTQTPKHLITATGQRVTLRCSPRSGDLSVYWYQQSLDQGLQFLIQYYNGEERAKGNILERFSAQQFPDLHSELNLSSLELGDSALYFCASSVDRYNEQFFGPGTRLTVL.

In regard to this clone: This sample includes further DNA sequences coding for the same CDR3. V and J are TRBV14 and TRBJ1-1, with D possibly matching TRBD1 (6 bases). The CDR3 runs to 13 residues. Germline V gene sequence: CDR1 SGHDN, CDR2 FVKESK. V was pared by 1 base and J by 8 bases, with 11 bases between. The CDR3 protein is CASSQAGGTEAFF. In DNA form, the CDR3 reads TGTGCCAGCAGCCAAGCGGGAGGGACAGAAGCTTTCTTT.